This T cell receptor (beta chain) stems from a study of T-cell reconstitution after alpha-beta-depleted transplantation in children. This clonotype was recorded many times. Preparation of the TCRbeta library was carried out with unique molecular identifiers. TCRdb ran MiXCR on the PCR reads and lists one entry per CDR3 protein. The sample has roughly 610,000 distinct CDR3 sequences, about 10% seen once. The CDR3 sequence is 14 residues long. Trimming cost V 6 bases and J 3 bases; bases outside gene matches: 4. The V call is TRBV12-3 or TRBV12-4, the J call TRBJ2-7, with 11 bases that match TRBD2. Sequenced material: PBMCs from the stem cell graft donor, taken from the stem cell graft. This receptor was identified in a human donor who donated a stem cell graft to a child with acute myeloid leukemia. Here the CDR3 DNA reads TGTGCCAGCAGCACCGGGACTAGCGGCTACGAGCAGTACTTC. Translated: CASSTGTSGYEQYF.